This is a list of T cell receptor beta chains from one sample in a study of blood T cell repertoires in COVID-19. Libraries were prepared by immunoSEQ multiplex PCR; TCRdb keeps only in-frame clonotypes and omits some of them. This sample has about 52,000 clones, with around 81% found just once. The sample was peripheral blood. These receptors were collected from a man in his 70s with active COVID-19. Each CDR3 is given with its conserved first and last residue. The D gene is left open where the match is weak. Size values are once, few and many counts, or a class for expanded clones, and some rows have none.

D gene	V gene	clone size	J gene	CDR3 protein	CDR3 DNA
.	TRBV4-3	.	TRBJ2-1	CASSQEPASPAYNEQFF	TGCGCCAGCAGCCAAGAACCCGCTAGCCCGGCCTACAATGAGCAGTTCTTC
TRBD1	TRBV28	.	TRBJ2-7	CASSLAWQGAQGTYEQYF	TGTGCCAGCAGTTTAGCATGGCAGGGGGCTCAAGGGACCTACGAGCAGTACTTC
TRBD1	TRBV28	.	TRBJ1-5	CASSLSGQGINQPQHF	TGTGCCAGCAGTTTATCTGGACAGGGCATTAATCAGCCCCAGCATTTT
.	TRBV11-2	.	TRBJ1-1	CASTFTEDTEAFF	TGTGCCAGCACCTTCACGGAGGACACTGAAGCTTTCTTT
.	TRBV7-8	.	TRBJ2-4	CASSLVPALATAKNIQYF	TGTGCCAGCAGCTTAGTCCCTGCGTTAGCGACGGCCAAAAACATTCAGTACTTC
.	TRBV3-1/TRBV3-2	.	TRBJ1-5	CASSQFSTGNQPQHF	TGTGCCAGCAGCCAATTTTCCACAGGGAATCAGCCCCAGCATTTT
.	TRBV28	.	TRBJ2-7	CASSFTHGSYEQYF	TGTGCCAGCAGTTTTACTCACGGGTCCTACGAGCAGTACTTC
TRBD2	TRBV6-6	.	TRBJ2-5	CASSYTSGGQETQYF	TGTGCCAGCAGTTACACTAGCGGGGGACAAGAGACCCAGTACTTC
.	TRBV11-2	.	TRBJ1-3	CASSLDTLTGNTIYF	TGTGCCAGCAGCTTAGATACCCTAACTGGAAACACCATATATTTT
.	TRBV7-2	once	TRBJ2-7	CASSSLQGYEQYF	TGTGCCAGCAGCTCACTACAGGGCTACGAGCAGTACTTC
TRBD1	TRBV19	.	TRBJ2-7	CASKFPEPRDRGYRQSYEQYF	TGTGCCAGTAAATTCCCCGAACCCCGGGACAGGGGCTATCGCCAATCCTACGAGCAGTACTTC
.	TRBV3-1/TRBV3-2	.	TRBJ1-1	CASSQELRAGTEAFF	TGTGCCAGCAGCCAAGAGCTCCGGGCGGGGACTGAAGCTTTCTTT
TRBD2	TRBV19	.	TRBJ2-3	CASRGLAGPHTQYF	TGTGCCAGTAGGGGACTAGCGGGGCCTCATACGCAGTATTTT
.	TRBV6-5	few	TRBJ2-2	CASRYNRESGELFF	TGTGCCAGCAGATACAACAGGGAATCGGGGGAGCTGTTTTTT
.	TRBV6-1	.	TRBJ2-2	CASSAVARSPSNTGELFF	TGTGCCAGCAGTGCAGTGGCCAGATCTCCATCGAACACCGGGGAGCTGTTTTTT
TRBD2	TRBV2	.	TRBJ2-7	CASRLSGLAGAYEQYF	TGTGCCAGCAGGCTATCGGGACTAGCGGGGGCCTACGAGCAGTACTTC
TRBD1	TRBV5-1	.	TRBJ2-7	CASSLGQGSYEQYF	TGCGCCAGCAGCTTGGGACAGGGAAGCTACGAGCAGTACTTC